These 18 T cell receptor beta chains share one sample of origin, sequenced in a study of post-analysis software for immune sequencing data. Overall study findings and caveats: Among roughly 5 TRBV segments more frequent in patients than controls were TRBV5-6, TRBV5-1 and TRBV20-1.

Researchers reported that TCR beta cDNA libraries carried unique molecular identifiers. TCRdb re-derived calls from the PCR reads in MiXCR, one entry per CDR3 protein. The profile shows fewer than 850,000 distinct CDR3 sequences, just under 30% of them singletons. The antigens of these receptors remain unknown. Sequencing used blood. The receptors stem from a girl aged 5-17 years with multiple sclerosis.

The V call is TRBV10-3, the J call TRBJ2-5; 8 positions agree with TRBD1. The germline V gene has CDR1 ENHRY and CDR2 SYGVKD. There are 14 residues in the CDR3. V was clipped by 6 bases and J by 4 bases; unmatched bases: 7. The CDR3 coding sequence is TGTGCCATCAGGGACAGCAGGGGGCCAGAGACCCAGTACTTC. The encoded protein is CAIRDSRGPETQYF.

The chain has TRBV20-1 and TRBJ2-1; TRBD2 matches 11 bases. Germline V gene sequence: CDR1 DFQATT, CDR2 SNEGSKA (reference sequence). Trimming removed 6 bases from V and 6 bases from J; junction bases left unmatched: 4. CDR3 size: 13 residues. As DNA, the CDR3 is TGCAGTGCCACGGGACTAGCGGTCAATGAGCAGTTCTTC. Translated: CSATGLAVNEQFF.

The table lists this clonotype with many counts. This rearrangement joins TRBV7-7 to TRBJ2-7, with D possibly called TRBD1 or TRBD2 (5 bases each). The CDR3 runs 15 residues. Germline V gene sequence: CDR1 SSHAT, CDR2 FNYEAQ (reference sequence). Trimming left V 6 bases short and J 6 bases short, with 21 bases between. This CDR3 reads CASRLSPDPGTEQYF. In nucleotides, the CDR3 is TGTGCCAGCAGACTATCCCCGGATCCAGGGACCGAGCAGTACTTC.

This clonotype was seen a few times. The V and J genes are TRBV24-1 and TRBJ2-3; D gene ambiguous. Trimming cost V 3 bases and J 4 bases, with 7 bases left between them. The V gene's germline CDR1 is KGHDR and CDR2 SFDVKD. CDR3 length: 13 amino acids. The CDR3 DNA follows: TGTGCCACCAGTGATCCGGGCGCAGATACGCAGTATTTT. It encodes CATSDPGADTQYF.

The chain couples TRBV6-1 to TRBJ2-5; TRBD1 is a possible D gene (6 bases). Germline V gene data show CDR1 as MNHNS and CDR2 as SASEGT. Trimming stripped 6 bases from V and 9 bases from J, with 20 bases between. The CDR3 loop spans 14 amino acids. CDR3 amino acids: CASSAGQSSVAQYF. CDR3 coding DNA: TGTGCCAGCAGCGCCGGACAGTCCTCCGTGGCCCAGTACTTC.

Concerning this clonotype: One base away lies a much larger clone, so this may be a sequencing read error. DNA of the CDR3: TGTACCAGCAGGGGAATGACAGGGGGCGTCTACGAGCAGTACTTC. It codes for CTSRGMTGGVYEQYF. The chain couples TRBV6-5 to TRBJ2-5, with 10 positions matching TRBD1. The end of the DNA fits TRBJ2-7 better, so the J call may be wrong. CDR1 is MNHEY and CDR2 is SVGAGI in the germline V gene. This CDR3 has 15 residues.

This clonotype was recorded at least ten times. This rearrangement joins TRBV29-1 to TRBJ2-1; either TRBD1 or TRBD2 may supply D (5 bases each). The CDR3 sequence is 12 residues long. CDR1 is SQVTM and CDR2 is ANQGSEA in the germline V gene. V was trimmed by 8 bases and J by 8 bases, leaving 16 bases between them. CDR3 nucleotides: TGCAGCCACCGGGGCTCTCGGGATGAGCAGTTCTTC. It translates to CSHRGSRDEQFF.

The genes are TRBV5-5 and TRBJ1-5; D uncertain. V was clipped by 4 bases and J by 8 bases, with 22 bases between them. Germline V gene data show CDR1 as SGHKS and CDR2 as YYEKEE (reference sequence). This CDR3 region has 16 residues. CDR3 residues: CASSRTNTSPKEPQHF. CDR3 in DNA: TGTGCCAGCAGCCGAACTAACACCTCGCCGAAAGAGCCCCAGCATTTT.

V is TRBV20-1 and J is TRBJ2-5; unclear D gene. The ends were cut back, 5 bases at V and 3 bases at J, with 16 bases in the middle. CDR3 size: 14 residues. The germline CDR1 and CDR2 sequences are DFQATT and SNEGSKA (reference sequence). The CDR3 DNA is TGCAGTGCTGCAATCTTAGCACGGGAAGAGACCCAGTACTTC. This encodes CSAAILAREETQYF.

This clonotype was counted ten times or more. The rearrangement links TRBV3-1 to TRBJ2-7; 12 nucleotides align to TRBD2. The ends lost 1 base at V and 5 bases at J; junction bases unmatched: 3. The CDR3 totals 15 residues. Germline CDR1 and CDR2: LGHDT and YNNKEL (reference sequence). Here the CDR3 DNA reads TGTGCCAGCAGCCAAGGGACTAGCGGGATTAACGAGCAGTACTTC. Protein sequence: CASSQGTSGINEQYF.

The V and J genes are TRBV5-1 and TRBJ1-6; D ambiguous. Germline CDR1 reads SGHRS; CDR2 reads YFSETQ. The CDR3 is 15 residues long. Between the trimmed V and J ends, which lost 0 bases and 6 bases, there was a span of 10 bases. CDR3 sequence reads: CASSLGSRFNSPLHF. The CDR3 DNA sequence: TGCGCCAGCAGCTTGGGCTCCAGGTTTAATTCACCCCTCCACTTT.

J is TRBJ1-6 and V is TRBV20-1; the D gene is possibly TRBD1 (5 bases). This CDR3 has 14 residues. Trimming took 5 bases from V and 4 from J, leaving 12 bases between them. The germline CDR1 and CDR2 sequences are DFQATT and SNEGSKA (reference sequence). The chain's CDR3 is CSARRGNYNSPLHF. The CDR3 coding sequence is TGCAGTGCTCGTCGGGGGAATTATAATTCACCCCTCCACTTT.

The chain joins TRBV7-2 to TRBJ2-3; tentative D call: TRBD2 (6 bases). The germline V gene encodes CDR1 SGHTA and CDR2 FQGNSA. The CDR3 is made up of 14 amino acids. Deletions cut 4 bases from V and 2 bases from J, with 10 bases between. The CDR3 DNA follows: TGTGCCAGCAGCTGGGCGGACTACACAGATACGCAGTATTTT. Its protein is CASSWADYTDTQYF.

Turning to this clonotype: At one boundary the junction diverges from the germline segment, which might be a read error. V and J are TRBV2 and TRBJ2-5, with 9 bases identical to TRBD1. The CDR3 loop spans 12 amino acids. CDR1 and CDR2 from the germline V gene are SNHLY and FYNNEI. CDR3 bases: TGTGCCAAACGGACAGGGGCGGAGACCCGGTACTTC. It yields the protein CAKRTGAETRYF.

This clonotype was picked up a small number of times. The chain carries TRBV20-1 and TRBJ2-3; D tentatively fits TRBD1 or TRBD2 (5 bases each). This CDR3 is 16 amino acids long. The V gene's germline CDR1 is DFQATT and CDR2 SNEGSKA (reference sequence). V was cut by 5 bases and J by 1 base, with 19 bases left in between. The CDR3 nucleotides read TGCAGTGCTCGACTTAATAGGGACGGAGGCACAGATACGCAGTATTTT. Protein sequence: CSARLNRDGGTDTQYF.

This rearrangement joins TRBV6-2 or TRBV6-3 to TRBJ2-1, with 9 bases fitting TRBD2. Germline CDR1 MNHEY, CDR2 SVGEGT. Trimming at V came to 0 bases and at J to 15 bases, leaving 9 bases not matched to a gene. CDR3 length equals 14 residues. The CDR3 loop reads CASSYSNFGTSPFF. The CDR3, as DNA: TGTGCCAGCAGTTACTCGAATTTCGGGACTAGCCCGTTCTTC.

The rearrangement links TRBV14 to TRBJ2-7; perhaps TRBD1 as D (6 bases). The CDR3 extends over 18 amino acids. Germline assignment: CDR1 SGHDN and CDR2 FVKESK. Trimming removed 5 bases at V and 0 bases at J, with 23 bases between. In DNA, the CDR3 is TGTGCCAGCAGCGATCGACAGGTCCCAAGATCCCCCTCCTACGAGCAGTACTTC. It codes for CASSDRQVPRSPSYEQYF.

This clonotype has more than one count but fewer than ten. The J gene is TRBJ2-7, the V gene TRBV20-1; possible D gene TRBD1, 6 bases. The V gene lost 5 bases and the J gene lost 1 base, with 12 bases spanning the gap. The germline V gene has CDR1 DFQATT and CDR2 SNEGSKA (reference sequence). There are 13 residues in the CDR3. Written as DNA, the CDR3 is TGCAGTGCTGCGACAGGTAGTTCCTACGAGCAGTACTTC. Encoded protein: CSAATGSSYEQYF.